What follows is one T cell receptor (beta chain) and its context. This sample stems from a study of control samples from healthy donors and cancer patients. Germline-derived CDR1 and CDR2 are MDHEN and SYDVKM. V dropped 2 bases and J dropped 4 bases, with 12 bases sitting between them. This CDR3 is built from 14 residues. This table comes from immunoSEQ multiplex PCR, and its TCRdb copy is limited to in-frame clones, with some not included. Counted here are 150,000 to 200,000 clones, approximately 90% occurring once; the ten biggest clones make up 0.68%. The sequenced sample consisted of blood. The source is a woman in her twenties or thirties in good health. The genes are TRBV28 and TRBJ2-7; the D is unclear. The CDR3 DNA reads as TGTGCCAGCAGTTTAGGAGCGAGACTGTACGAGCAGTACTTC. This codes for CASSLGARLYEQYF.